The 4 T cell receptor beta chains listed next were all sequenced from one sample in a study of cytomegalovirus exposure and HLA in healthy donors. This table comes from immunoSEQ multiplex PCR, and its TCRdb copy is limited to in-frame clones, with some not included. The top ten clones hold over 0.9% of a sample with some 290,000 clones, 88% of them seen once. The specimen sequenced was PBMCs. All receptors come from a young man in good health and CMV-seronegative.

The rearrangement uses TRBV18 and TRBJ1-1; TRBD1 is a possible D gene (5 bases). Germline assignment: CDR1 KGHSH and CDR2 LQKENI. The CDR3 is made up of 17 amino acids. Between the trimmed V and J ends, which lost 3 bases and 1 base, there was a span of 18 bases. The CDR3 region has the DNA TGTGCCAGCTCACCTGGGAAAGGGGCCAGATCGAACACTGAAGCTTTCTTT. It codes for CASSPGKGARSNTEAFF.

This chain links TRBV2 with TRBJ1-2; tentative D call: TRBD1 (6 bases). Trimming left V 8 bases short and J 2 bases short, with 9 bases between. CDR3 length equals 12 residues. Germline V gives CDR1 SNHLY, CDR2 FYNNEI. The CDR3 loop is CASLQGNYGYTF. The DNA of the CDR3 is TGTGCCAGCTTGCAGGGGAACTATGGCTACACCTTC.

This chain joins TRBV10-2 and TRBJ2-3; no reliable D call. Germline assignment: CDR1 WSHSY and CDR2 SAAADI. The CDR3 totals 18 residues. V lost 0 bases and J lost 2, with 18 bases in between. The DNA for the CDR3 is TGCGCCAGCAGTGAGTCCGCCCGAAGCGCGGCCTACACAGATACGCAGTATTTT. Its translation is CASSESARSAAYTDTQYF.

There are a few counts of this clone. The rearrangement uses TRBV6-5 and TRBJ1-1, with 8 bases matching TRBD1. V shed 5 bases, J shed 0 bases, and the junction held 5 bases outside the gene matches. The CDR3 length is 15 residues. Germline assignment: CDR1 MNHEY and CDR2 SVGAGI. The CDR3 region has the DNA TGTGCCAGCAGTCCGGACAGGGCCTTGAACACTGAAGCTTTCTTT. Protein sequence: CASSPDRALNTEAFF.